Listed below are T cell receptor beta chains from one sample, sequenced in a study of CD8 T cells in Susac syndrome. TCRdb used MiXCR to reprocess the immunoSEQ multiplex PCR reads, holding one entry per CDR3 protein. The data hold roughly 400,000 distinct CDR3 sequences, with about 85% observed a single time. The sequenced sample was CD8+ T cells from PBMCs. The receptor set was obtained from a human donor with multiple sclerosis. Both conserved end residues are part of each CDR3. The D gene is left open where the match is weak. Clone size is stated in some rows and not others, as once, few, many or a class when expanded.

TRBJ1-5 . . TRBV28 TGTGCCAGCAGACGGACAGTTACAAATCAGCCCCAGCATTTT CASRRTVTNQPQHF
TRBJ1-2 . few TRBV27 TGTGCCAGCAGTTTAAGGGGGTCCGGCTATGGCTACACCTTC CASSLRGSGYGYTF
TRBJ1-1 TRBD1 few TRBV19 TGTGCCAGTAGTACAGGGGGCAAGACTGAAGCTTTCTTT CASSTGGKTEAFF
TRBJ2-5 . . TRBV3-1 TGTGCCAGCAGCCAATTCACAGGCGCCCAAGAGACCCAGTACTTC CASSQFTGAQETQYF
TRBJ2-1 . . TRBV23-1 TGCGCCAGCAGTCATCAACAGGACTCCTACAATGAGCAGTTCTTC CASSHQQDSYNEQFF
TRBJ2-1 . once TRBV4-1 TGCGCCAGCAGTTCGGAGACTAGATACAATGAGCAGTTCTTC CASSSETRYNEQFF
TRBJ2-7 . . TRBV20-1 TGCAGTGCTAGAGATTGGCAGGGGAGATCCTACGAGCAGTACTTC CSARDWQGRSYEQYF
TRBJ2-5 . . TRBV30 TGTGCCTGGAGTGGTGGGGCTGGAGAGACCCAGTACTTC CAWSGGAGETQYF
TRBJ2-1 TRBD2 few TRBV6-4 TGTGCCAGCAGTGACTCGGCTAGCGGGAGCAATGAGCAGTTCTTC CASSDSASGSNEQFF
TRBJ2-1 . . TRBV19 TGTGCCAGTAGTATAGACTCCGAGAGAAAGCAGTTCTTC CASSIDSERKQFF
TRBJ2-7 TRBD1 . TRBV27 TGTGCCAGCACCCTAATCGGGACAGGGGGCTACGAGCAGTACTTC CASTLIGTGGYEQYF
TRBJ2-7 . few TRBV7-6 TGTGCCAGCAGCGGTGGTCCAACCTACGAGCAGTACTTC CASSGGPTYEQYF
TRBJ2-3 . . TRBV7-2 TGTGCCAGCAGCCCCCCGGGCCTCGGACTCGCAGATACGCAGTATTTT CASSPPGLGLADTQYF
TRBJ1-5 TRBD1 . TRBV27 TGTGCCAGCAGTTTGTTTGGACAGGCGTTCGGCCAGCCCCAGCATTTT CASSLFGQAFGQPQHF
TRBJ2-5 . few TRBV3-1 TGTGCCAGCAGCCACGCGACCGGGCAAGAGACCCAGTACTTC CASSHATGQETQYF
TRBJ2-7 . . TRBV4-1 TGCGCCAGCAGCCAAAACGTAGGGCTAATCTACGAGCAGTACTTC CASSQNVGLIYEQYF
TRBJ2-1 TRBD2 few TRBV7-6 TGTGCCAGCGGACTAGCGGGAGTAGGATATGAGCAGTTCTTC CASGLAGVGYEQFF
TRBJ2-1 . . TRBV27 TGTGCCAGCAATTCGGGAGTGACCTACAATGAGCAGTTCTTC CASNSGVTYNEQFF
TRBJ2-7 . . TRBV28 TGTGCCAGCAGTTTTCAGGGGAGGTGGTACGAGCAGTACTTC CASSFQGRWYEQYF
TRBJ1-5 . once TRBV28 TGTGCCAGCAGTGACCGACTCCACGGACCTGATGGGCATTTT CASSDRLHGPDGHF
TRBJ2-1 . once TRBV30 TGTGCCTGGAGTGGAGGAGGGGAGAATGAGCAGTTCTTC CAWSGGGENEQFF
TRBJ1-2 . . TRBV4-1 TGCGCCAGCAGCCACGAATACAGAGCTTCTAACTATGGCTACACCTTC CASSHEYRASNYGYTF
TRBJ1-3 TRBD1 once TRBV6-1 TGTGCCAGCAGTCTCCGACAGGGGACGATTGGAAACACCATATATTTT CASSLRQGTIGNTIYF
TRBJ1-1 . . TRBV5-4 TGTGCCAGCAGCTTGATACAGGGTGACACTGAAGCTTTCTTT CASSLIQGDTEAFF
TRBJ1-1 TRBD1 . TRBV19 TGTGCCAGTAGTGTGACAGGGGATGAAGCTTTCTTT CASSVTGDEAFF
TRBJ2-5 . . TRBV20-1 TGCAGTGCTCTACAAGAGACCCAGTACTTC CSALQETQYF
TRBJ2-1 . . TRBV7-9 TGTGCCAGCAGCCCCGAGGGGTTACCGGGTTACAATGAGCAGTTCTTC CASSPEGLPGYNEQFF
TRBJ2-7 . . TRBV6-1 TGTGCCAGCAGTGAAATAGGGGCCCCCTACGAGCAGTACTTC CASSEIGAPYEQYF
TRBJ1-2 TRBD1 . TRBV19 TGTGCCAGCACCCTGTTGGGAAGGACAGGGGGTGTTGGCTACACCTTC CASTLLGRTGGVGYTF
TRBJ1-2 . . TRBV20-1 TGCAGTGCTAGAGGGGCAGTACTAGACGCTTTTAATGGCTACACCTTC CSARGAVLDAFNGYTF
TRBJ2-7 . . TRBV4-1 TGCGCCAGCAGCCAAGAGGGGGGCTCCGTCTCCTACGAGCAGTACTTC CASSQEGGSVSYEQYF
TRBJ2-6 . . TRBV6-1 TGTGCCAGCAGTGATTACCGACTTAACGTCCTGACTTTC CASSDYRLNVLTF
TRBJ2-5 . . TRBV29-1 TGCAGCGTTGAAGATCGCAGGGCGAGAGATGTGGAGACCCAGTACTTC CSVEDRRARDVETQYF
TRBJ1-4 . . TRBV2 TGTGCCAGCAGTTCTATCACAGGGATAACTAATGAAAAACTGTTTTTT CASSSITGITNEKLFF
TRBJ1-3 . . TRBV6-1 TGTGCCAGCAGTGAGGACAGTTTTAGGAACACCATATATTTT CASSEDSFRNTIYF
TRBJ2-2 . . TRBV28 TGTGCCAGCAGTTTCGCCACACCATATAGGGATTACGCGAACACCGGGGAGCTGTTTTTT CASSFATPYRDYANTGELFF